This T cell receptor (beta chain) was sequenced during a study of blood T cell repertoires in COVID-19. For the study at large: Some COVID-19 samples were acute and others convalescent; all came from the United States, Italy and Spain.

Deletions cut 1 base from V and 0 bases from J, with 12 bases between. Germline assignment: CDR1 MNHNS and CDR2 SASEGT. The CDR3 covers 16 residues. Participants were aged roughly 18 to 100 years from around 24 US areas. Participant-given clinical history determined each cohort assignment. In the original workflow: Researchers report that nucleated cell counts were estimated from reference gene primer amplification. Some clones are missing from TCRdb's copy, which holds only in-frame ones; the method was immunoSEQ multiplex PCR. That table gives V, J and clone size, and the DNA gave D and trimming. The table lists 210,000 or so clones, more than 70% of them singletons.

This TCR was sampled from a man aged 25 to 40 with acute COVID-19. The sequencing input was PBMCs or T cells enriched from blood (not recorded which). V and J are TRBV6-1 and TRBJ1-1; TRBD1 is a possible D gene (6 bases). Here the CDR3 DNA reads TGTGCCAGCAGTGAAGACAGGGTAAAGTTGAACACTGAAGCTTTCTTT. Translated: CASSEDRVKLNTEAFF.